This T cell receptor (beta chain) was captured in a study of blood T cell repertoires in COVID-19. Repertoires were generated with immunoSEQ multiplex PCR, while TCRdb's copy carries only in-frame clones and drops some. The data show about 120,000 clones, roughly 75% seen once. Germline lookup yields CDR1 MDHEN and CDR2 SYDVKM. Trimming at V came to 8 bases and at J to 6 bases, leaving 5 bases not matched to a gene. The CDR3 is made up of 14 amino acids. This clonotype was obtained from a man between 60 and 70 years old with active or convalescent COVID-19. Sequencing used peripheral blood. The chain carries TRBV28 and TRBJ2-2; TRBD2 matches 11 bases. Written as DNA, the CDR3 is TGTGCCAGCCTACTAGCGGGAGTGGCCGGGGAGCTGTTTTTT. It encodes CASLLAGVAGELFF.